This T cell receptor (beta chain) comes out of a study of brain T cells in children with intractable seizures. The study, taken as a whole, reports: Absence of clones before surgery may stem from lower sequencing depth. HCMV serostatus was not known, and viral specificity came from CDR3 similarity only.

Per the germline V gene, CDR1 is SGDLS and CDR2 is YYNGEE. CDR3 size: 14 residues. V was clipped by 6 bases and J by 6 bases; unmatched bases: 12. Surgery cases with the highest brain T cell transcript signatures were chosen for sequencing. Assay: immunoSEQ multiplex PCR; the TCRdb copy retains only in-frame clones and omits some. The repertoire has roughly 110,000 clones, 85% to 95% of them found once; the top ten carry 3.8%. This clone turned up a few times. Antigen: not known. Source: peripheral blood, taken at surgery. The origin of this receptor is a boy less than two years old with hemimegalencephaly and intractable seizures. This chain joins TRBV9 and TRBJ2-7; 7 bases map to TRBD2. The CDR3 DNA sequence: TGTGCCAGCAACAGCGGGACCCAGGCGTCCGAGCAGTACTTC. Translation: CASNSGTQASEQYF.